Sequencing of this T cell receptor (beta chain) was carried out in a study of blood T cell repertoires in COVID-19. Background on the study: Samples of COVID-19 (acute and convalescent) were obtained from the United States, Italy and Spain. In each case, the material was cDNA or gDNA derived from T cells, B-cell-depleted T cells, or PBMCs.

This CDR3 has 12 amino acids. Trimming removed 5 bases at V and 7 bases at J, with 11 bases between. CDR1 is SGHNT, CDR2 YENEEA, per germline. Authors' methods: Nucleated cell number was recorded as an estimate derived from reference gene primer amplification. Libraries were prepared by immunoSEQ multiplex PCR; TCRdb keeps only in-frame clonotypes and omits some of them. Clonal size and the V and J genes are those of that table, whereas D and trimming came from the DNA. Of roughly 260,000 clones in the sample, around 90% are singletons; the top ten hold about 4%. The rearrangement joins TRBV11-3 to TRBJ1-1; no clear D. Sequences were obtained from peripheral blood. The sequence was collected from a man aged 55-75 years who had recovered from COVID-19. CDR3 sequence reads: CASSQDPSEAFF. The CDR3 bases are TGTGCCAGCAGCCAGGATCCAAGTGAAGCTTTCTTT. Full variable domain (remainder filled in from reference TRBV11-3 and TRBJ1-1): EAGVVQSPRYKIIEKKQPVAFWCNPISGHNTLYWYLQNLGQGPELLIRYENEEAVDDSQLPKDRFSAERLKGVDSTLKIQPAELGDSAVYLCASSQDPSEAFFGQGTRLTVV.